Listed here are 29 T cell receptor beta chains from one sample, sequenced in a study of radiotherapy plus CTLA-4 blockade in lung cancer. Sequencing was performed with immunoSEQ multiplex PCR; in TCRdb, only in-frame clones are kept and a portion is missing. The data show 100,000 or so clones, about four fifths seen once. Material: peripheral blood, obtained from a patient treated with radiotherapy plus ipilimumab. The origin of the receptors is a human donor with non-small cell lung cancer that progressed on radiotherapy plus ipilimumab.

The sample holds one count of this clone. This chain uses TRBV6-6 with TRBJ1-5; tentatively, D is TRBD1 (6 bases). Between the trimmed V and J ends, which lost 8 bases and 4 bases, there was a span of 18 bases. Looked up from germline, CDR1 is MNHNY and CDR2 is SVGAGI (reference sequence). CDR3 length equals 15 residues. CDR3 bases: TGTGCCAGCGATGGGGGGCCGGGGGTAAATCAGCCCCAGCATTTT. Translating gives CASDGGPGVNQPQHF.

This clone showed up just once. This chain links TRBV5-4 with TRBJ2-5; a possible D gene is TRBD2 (5 bases). The CDR3 is 15 amino acids. Germline CDR1 and CDR2: SGHNT and YYREEE (reference sequence). V was cut by 2 bases and J by 5 bases, with 16 bases left in between. The CDR3 DNA is TGTGCCAGCAGCTTTGATCCCCTAGCTGGTGAGACCCAGTACTTC. Protein sequence: CASSFDPLAGETQYF.

The V gene is TRBV6-1, the J gene TRBJ1-1; tentatively, D is TRBD1 (5 bases). The CDR3 length is 14 residues. The germline V and J ends were trimmed by 8 bases and 4 bases, with 17 bases remaining between them. Germline CDR1 reads MNHNS; CDR2 reads SASEGT. The CDR3 DNA reads as TGTGCCAGCGCCGCCTGGGGGTCCGGCACTGAAGCTTTCTTT. This gives the protein CASAAWGSGTEAFF.

The rearrangement joins TRBV6-1 to TRBJ2-2; 10 nucleotides align to TRBD2. J gave up 6 bases and V 6 bases, and 7 bases lay outside the gene matches. The CDR3 runs 15 residues. The V gene's germline CDR1 is MNHNS and CDR2 SASEGT. The CDR3 coding sequence is TGTGCCAGCAGCATACTAGCGGGATGGCCCGGGGAGCTGTTTTTT. Its translation: CASSILAGWPGELFF.

The rearrangement uses TRBV6-5 and TRBJ2-1; no reliable D call. The CDR3 length is 16 residues. Deletions cut 0 bases from V and 5 bases from J, with 14 bases between. Germline-derived CDR1 and CDR2 are MNHEY and SVGAGI. This chain's CDR3 is CASSYSPVWQDNEQFF. In nucleotides, the CDR3 is TGTGCCAGCAGTTACTCGCCGGTCTGGCAGGACAATGAGCAGTTCTTC.

The V and J genes are TRBV4-2 and TRBJ1-2, with D possibly being TRBD1 (5 bases). Between the trimmed V and J ends, which lost 3 bases and 4 bases, there was a span of 15 bases. Germline CDR1 reads LGHNA; CDR2 reads YNFKEQ. There are 15 residues in the CDR3. The CDR3 protein is CASSHGAVTGYGYTF. The CDR3 nucleotides read TGTGCCAGCAGCCACGGGGCGGTAACAGGCTATGGCTACACCTTC.

The chain couples TRBV6-6 to TRBJ2-3; 7 positions match TRBD2. Germline V gives CDR1 MNHNY, CDR2 SVGAGI (reference sequence). The CDR3 runs 16 residues. Germline trimming cut 4 bases from V and 4 bases from J; bases unmatched to any gene: 11. In DNA, the CDR3 is TGTGCCAGCAGTTCAAATAGCGGGCTCGCGGCAGATACGCAGTATTTT. Encoded protein: CASSSNSGLAADTQYF.

The chain couples TRBV5-4 to TRBJ2-1, with TRBD2 matching over 15 bases. This CDR3 spans 18 amino acids. In germline, CDR1 is SGHNT, CDR2 YYREEE (reference sequence). The V segment lost 4 bases and the J segment 6 bases; nucleotides outside the gene matches: 11. CDR3 DNA: TGTGCCAGCAGCGCGGGACTAGCGGGAGGAGCGGACGGCAATGAGCAGTTCTTC. The encoded protein is CASSAGLAGGADGNEQFF.

The chain uses TRBV7-3 and TRBJ2-1; no clear D gene. The germline V gene has CDR1 SGHTA and CDR2 FQGTGA. V was trimmed by 6 bases and J by 2 bases, leaving 14 bases between them. The CDR3 runs to 15 residues. CDR3 DNA sequence: TGTGCCAGCAGTTTAGCACATGATCCCTACAATGAGCAGTTCTTC. This codes for CASSLAHDPYNEQFF.

CDR3 protein: CAWSLLGVHGTEAFF. As DNA, the CDR3 is TGTGCCTGGAGTCTTCTGGGGGTACACGGCACTGAAGCTTTCTTT. V and J are TRBV30 and TRBJ1-1; tentative D call: TRBD1 (5 bases). The CDR3 is made up of 15 amino acids. The germline V and J ends were trimmed by 2 bases and 4 bases, with 17 bases remaining between them. Germline V gene lookup returns CDR1 GTSNPN and CDR2 SVGIG (reference sequence).

The chain recombines TRBV15 with TRBJ1-5; tentative D call: TRBD1 (5 bases). The V end lost 0 bases, the J end lost 5 bases, and 11 bases lay between the germline ends. The CDR3 runs 15 residues. Germline lookup yields CDR1 LNHNV and CDR2 YYDKDF (reference sequence). The CDR3 DNA sequence: TGTGCCACCAGCAGAGACAGGGAGCCCTATCAGCCCCAGCATTTT. This translates into CATSRDREPYQPQHF.

The chain recombines TRBV6-6 with TRBJ1-5; D is perhaps TRBD1 (6 bases). Trimming shortened V by 8 bases and J by 7 bases, and 15 bases separated the two germline ends. This CDR3 has 13 amino acids. In germline, CDR1 is MNHNY, CDR2 SVGAGI (reference sequence). The CDR3 loop reads CASQLSGVQPQHF. The CDR3 region has the DNA TGTGCCAGCCAGTTGTCAGGGGTACAGCCCCAGCATTTT.

V gene TRBV29-1 combines with J gene TRBJ2-3; maybe TRBD2 (5 bases). CDR1 is SQVTM and CDR2 is ANQGSEA in the germline V gene. The CDR3 totals 11 residues. V lost 5 bases and J lost 6, with 9 bases in between. Here the CDR3 DNA reads TGCAGCGTTACGGGGTCCGATACGCAGTATTTT. It encodes CSVTGSDTQYF.

The genes are TRBV6-4 and TRBJ2-3; D might be TRBD1 (6 bases). Trimming cost V 7 bases and J 1 base, with 12 bases left between them. Germline assignment: CDR1 MRHNA and CDR2 SNTAGT. The CDR3 totals 14 residues. CDR3 DNA: TGTGCCAGCATGAGGGGGAGAGGCACAGATACGCAGTATTTT. As protein: CASMRGRGTDTQYF.

This chain connects TRBV5-1 to TRBJ2-3; 7 bases agree with TRBD1. CDR1 and CDR2 (germline): SGHRS, YFSETQ. Trimming took 0 bases from V and 2 from J; bases not matched to a gene: 3. The CDR3 covers 15 residues. The CDR3 region is CASSLDRGPTDTQYF. In DNA form, the CDR3 reads TGCGCCAGCAGCTTGGACAGGGGTCCCACAGATACGCAGTATTTT.

The chain couples TRBV18 to TRBJ1-1, with 7 bases lining up with TRBD1. J lost 4 bases, V lost 3 bases, and 11 bases had no gene match. The CDR3 has 16 residues. Per the germline V gene, CDR1 is KGHSH and CDR2 is LQKENI. The CDR3 sequence: CASSPGAGGFGTEAFF. Here the CDR3 DNA reads TGTGCCAGCTCACCCGGGGCAGGGGGTTTTGGCACTGAAGCTTTCTTT.

The chain couples TRBV2 to TRBJ1-2, with 10 positions matching TRBD1. The germline V gene encodes CDR1 SNHLY and CDR2 FYNNEI. V lost 4 bases, J lost 4 bases, and 9 bases stayed unmatched. This CDR3 contains 16 residues. The DNA for the CDR3 is TGTGCCAGCAGTGCTCCCAGACAGGGGGCCGTCTATGGCTACACCTTC. Protein sequence: CASSAPRQGAVYGYTF. Using reference TRBV2 and TRBJ1-2 for the parts outside the CDR3, the full variable domain is EPEVTQTPSHQVTQMGQEVILRCVPISNHLYFYWYRQILGQKVEFLVSFYNNEISEKSEIFDDQFSVERPDGSNFTLKIRSTKLEDSAMYFCASSAPRQGAVYGYTFGSGTRLTVV.

The V call is TRBV7-9, the J call TRBJ2-5, with D tentatively TRBD1 (6 bases). The germline CDR1 and CDR2 sequences are SEHNR and FQNEAQ (reference sequence). V lost 4 bases and J lost 5, with 14 bases in between. The CDR3 length is 14 residues. CDR3 nucleotides: TGTGCCAGCAGCTCCAACAGGGTTGGGGAGACCCAGTACTTC. This translates into CASSSNRVGETQYF.

This clone showed up just a few times. V is TRBV7-4 and J is TRBJ2-1, with 12 bases fitting TRBD1. Trimming at V came to 5 bases and at J to 7 bases, leaving 6 bases not matched to a gene. Germline V gene lookup returns CDR1 SGHVT and CDR2 SQSDAQ. The CDR3 is 15 residues long. CDR3 DNA: TGTGCCAGCAGCGACCGGGACAGGGGGCGGAATGAGCAGTTCTTC. Translation: CASSDRDRGRNEQFF. Full variable domain (remainder filled in from reference TRBV7-4 and TRBJ2-1): GAGVSQSPRYKVAKRGRDVALRCDSISGHVTLYWYRQTLGQGSEVLTYSQSDAQRDKSGRPSGRFSAERPERSVSTLKIQRTEQGDSAVYLCASSDRDRGRNEQFFGPGTRLTVL.

The CDR3 here is CASSPAGRDNEQFF. CDR3 sequence (DNA): TGTGCCAGCTCACCAGCGGGGAGGGACAATGAGCAGTTCTTC. The chain couples TRBV18 to TRBJ2-1; 7 bases align to TRBD2. CDR1 and CDR2 (germline): KGHSH, LQKENI. This CDR3 is 14 amino acids long. The V gene end was trimmed by 2 bases and the J gene end by 5 bases; junction bases not matched to a gene: 3. The full variable domain, completed using reference TRBV18 and TRBJ2-1, is NAGVMQNPRHLVRRRGQEARLRCSPMKGHSHVYWYRQLPEEGLKFMVYLQKENIIDESGMPKERFSAEFPKEGPSILRIQQVVRGDSAAYFCASSPAGRDNEQFFGPGTRLTVL.

The chain carries TRBV28 and TRBJ1-2; 11 positions match TRBD1. The CDR3 totals 18 residues. Germline V CDR1 and CDR2: MDHEN, SYDVKM. The trim removed 2 bases at V and 6 bases at J, leaving 14 bases unmatched. The CDR3 nucleotides read TGTGCCAGCAGTTTAAGCGTCACTGGGACAGGGGGGGAAGATGGCTACACCTTC. This encodes CASSLSVTGTGGEDGYTF.

Remarks on this clone: The junction shows a germline mismatch at one end, possibly a read error. The chain joins TRBV30 to TRBJ1-5; perhaps TRBD1 as D (5 bases). From germline, CDR1 is GTSNPN and CDR2 SVGIG (reference sequence). The CDR3 extends over 14 amino acids. CDR3 coding DNA: TGTGCCTGGAGTGTATCAACAGGCAAGCAGCCCCAGCATTTT. Its protein is CAWSVSTGKQPQHF. Drawing the rest from reference TRBV30 and TRBJ1-5, the complete variable domain is SQTIHQWPATLVQPVGSPLSLECTVEGTSNPNLYWYRQAAGRGLQLLFYSVGIGQISSEVPQNLSASRPQDRQFILSSKKLLLSDSGFYLCAWSVSTGKQPQHFGDGTRLSIL.

This rearrangement joins TRBV28 to TRBJ2-2; 12 bases match TRBD2. J lost 5 bases, V lost 6 bases, and 10 bases had no gene match. The CDR3 is 17 amino acids. Germline loops: CDR1 MDHEN, CDR2 SYDVKM. The CDR3 region is CASRGPTSGGSTGELFF. CDR3 coding DNA: TGTGCCAGCAGGGGACCGACTAGCGGGGGAAGTACCGGGGAGCTGTTTTTT.

The V and J genes are TRBV10-1 and TRBJ2-5; D possibly corresponds to TRBD2 (5 bases). Trimming took 3 bases from V and 5 from J, leaving 10 bases between them. This CDR3 has 13 residues. Looked up from germline, CDR1 is WNHNN and CDR2 is SYGVQD (reference sequence). Here the CDR3 DNA reads TGCGCCAGCAGTGACACGGGAATTGAGACCCAGTACTTC. This translates into CASSDTGIETQYF.

The rearrangement uses TRBV9 and TRBJ2-1; D may match TRBD1 or TRBD2 (5 bases each). The CDR3 length is 13 residues. The V end was cut by 3 bases, the J end by 6 bases, with 10 bases between. Per the germline V gene, CDR1 is SGDLS and CDR2 is YYNGEE. CDR3 nucleotides: TGTGCCAGCAGCGAGAGAGGGGCCAATGAGCAGTTCTTC. Translating gives CASSERGANEQFF.

In regard to this clone: The same CDR3 also results from other DNA sequences found in this sample. The chain has TRBV6-1 and TRBJ1-4; possibly TRBD1 for D (6 bases). The CDR3 contains 13 residues. The ends were cut back, 4 bases at V and 5 bases at J, with 8 bases in the middle. Germline V gene sequence: CDR1 MNHNS, CDR2 SASEGT. The CDR3 loop is CASSGGPNEKLFF. The CDR3, as DNA: TGTGCCAGCAGTGGGGGGCCCAATGAAAAACTGTTTTTT.

The chain is built from TRBV14 and TRBJ2-1; possibly TRBD2 for D (5 bases). V lost 1 base to trimming and J lost 6 bases, with 7 bases between them. Germline loops: CDR1 SGHDN, CDR2 FVKESK. CDR3 size: 13 residues. CDR3 protein: CASSQGGVNEQFF. The CDR3 DNA is TGTGCCAGCAGCCAAGGGGGAGTCAATGAGCAGTTCTTC.

The chain employs TRBV28 and TRBJ2-2, with D maybe TRBD1 (6 bases). This CDR3 contains 14 residues. Trimming removed 10 bases at V and 1 base at J, with 13 bases between. Germline V lookup: CDR1 MDHEN, CDR2 SYDVKM. CDR3 DNA: TGTGCCACTCTATTGGGACAGAACACCGGGGAGCTGTTTTTT. Translating gives CATLLGQNTGELFF.

This chain joins TRBV14 and TRBJ2-6; D gene unclear. The ends were cut back, 0 bases at V and 0 bases at J, with 9 bases in the middle. The CDR3 length is 17 residues. Germline CDR1 reads SGHDN; CDR2 reads FVKESK. CDR3 in DNA: TGTGCCAGCAGCCAAGACCCGCAGACCTCTGGGGCCAACGTCCTGACTTTC. Translating gives CASSQDPQTSGANVLTF.